These 20 T cell receptor beta chains were all obtained from the same sample, sequenced in a study of cytomegalovirus exposure and HLA in healthy donors. This PCR relied on a set of 60 Vbeta primers and 13 Jbeta primers. The assay was immunoSEQ multiplex PCR, and TCRdb's table has in-frame clones only and misses some. The sample holds 130,000 or so clones, more than 80% seen once. The sequencing sample was made of PBMCs. The receptor source for this set is a middle-aged man in good health and CMV-seronegative.

The chain is built from TRBV20-1 and TRBJ1-2; 7 nucleotides line up with TRBD1. This CDR3 has 11 amino acids. Germline CDR1 reads DFQATT; CDR2 reads SNEGSKA (reference sequence). Unmatched junction bases numbered 6, after V lost 6 bases and J lost 8 bases. Here the CDR3 reads CSARTGGGYTF. The CDR3 bases are TGCAGTGCCCGGACAGGTGGGGGCTACACCTTC.

This sequence joins TRBV5-1 and TRBJ2-3; TRBD2 matches at 8 bases. Trimming took 0 bases from V and 6 from J; bases not matched to a gene: 6. Per the germline V gene, CDR1 is SGHRS and CDR2 is YFSETQ. This CDR3 is built from 15 residues. CDR3 protein: CASSLAAGRGDTQYF. CDR3 DNA: TGCGCCAGCAGCTTGGCCGCCGGGAGGGGGGATACGCAGTATTTT.

This clone was detected only a few times. The chain combines TRBV6-5 with TRBJ1-1; D is unclear. This CDR3 has 14 amino acids. Between the trimmed V and J ends, which lost 4 bases and 3 bases, there was a span of 12 bases. Germline loops: CDR1 MNHEY, CDR2 SVGAGI. This CDR3 is CASSFSSFDTEAFF. The DNA of the CDR3 is TGTGCCAGCAGTTTTTCCTCTTTCGACACTGAAGCTTTCTTT.

This clone was seen a few times. The rearrangement uses TRBV6-5 and TRBJ1-1; 7 bases fit TRBD1. This CDR3 contains 14 residues. Per germline, CDR1 MNHEY and CDR2 SVGAGI. V was clipped by 6 bases and J by 2 bases; unmatched bases: 6. The chain's CDR3 is CASSTYRGNTEAFF. CDR3 nucleotide sequence: TGTGCCAGCAGCACATACAGGGGCAACACTGAAGCTTTCTTT.

This clone was observed a few times. This rearrangement joins TRBV2 to TRBJ1-3; no clear D gene. Between the trimmed V and J ends, which lost 1 base and 0 bases, there was a span of 7 bases. The CDR3 spans 15 residues. CDR1 is SNHLY, CDR2 FYNNEI, per germline. CDR3 residues: CASSEVNFSGNTIYF. CDR3 nucleotide sequence: TGTGCCAGCAGTGAAGTTAACTTCTCTGGAAACACCATATATTTT.

The chain links TRBV21-1 to TRBJ1-1. TRBV21-1 is a known pseudogene. The CDR3 consists of 12 residues. In DNA form, the CDR3 reads TGTGCCAGCAGCAAATCGAGCACTGAAGCTTTCTTT. Amino acids: CASSKSSTEAFF.

This clone was recorded a few times. The gene calls are TRBV9 and TRBJ1-3, with D uncertain. The CDR3 runs 16 residues. Trimming removed 0 bases at V and 0 bases at J, with 10 bases between. CDR1 and CDR2 from the germline V gene are SGDLS and YYNGEE. CDR3 region: CASSVGGSGSGNTIYF. CDR3 sequence (DNA): TGTGCCAGCAGCGTAGGAGGGTCGGGCTCTGGAAACACCATATATTTT.

V gene TRBV2 combines with J gene TRBJ2-2; D perhaps matches TRBD2 (5 bases). CDR3 size: 11 residues. Trimming cost V 2 bases and J 13 bases, with 8 bases left between them. Germline CDR1 reads SNHLY; CDR2 reads FYNNEI. The CDR3 DNA reads as TGTGCCAGCAGTGAACTTGGAGGGCTGTTTTTT. It is translated as CASSELGGLFF.

The chain employs TRBV7-2 and TRBJ1-1; 7 bases match TRBD1. J lost 4 bases, V lost 2 bases, and 10 bases had no gene match. CDR3 length equals 16 residues. Germline assignment: CDR1 SGHTA and CDR2 FQGNSA. The CDR3 nucleotides read TGTGCCAGCAGCTTATACCCCGCAGGGGGGATCACTGAAGCTTTCTTT. Protein product: CASSLYPAGGITEAFF.

This rearrangement joins TRBV7-2 to TRBJ1-2, with D uncertain. Germline CDR1 and CDR2: SGHTA and FQGNSA. The germline V and J ends were trimmed by 3 bases and 1 base, with 15 bases remaining between them. CDR3 length: 16 amino acids. DNA for the CDR3: TGTGCCAGCAGCTTGGACGGTGGCGGGAATAACTATGGCTACACCTTC. Residues: CASSLDGGGNNYGYTF.

The V and J genes are TRBV5-1 and TRBJ1-2, with TRBD1 as a possible D gene (6 bases). The CDR3 loop spans 14 amino acids. V gave up 4 bases and J gave up 8 bases, with 18 bases separating them. Germline V CDR1 and CDR2: SGHRS, YFSETQ. The CDR3 spells CASSQRGRGSGYTF. CDR3 nucleotide sequence: TGCGCCAGCAGCCAAAGGGGCAGGGGAAGCGGCTACACCTTC.

This clone appeared a few times. J is TRBJ1-5 and V is TRBV5-3, with 7 bases lining up with TRBD1. TRBV5-3 is an open reading frame whose function is uncertain. Trimming removed 4 bases from V and 1 base from J; junction bases left unmatched: 5. This CDR3 is built from 15 residues. CDR3 sequence: CARSLTGDSNQPQHF. CDR3 nucleotides: TGTGCCAGAAGCCTAACAGGGGACAGCAATCAGCCCCAGCATTTT.

The V and J genes are TRBV18 and TRBJ2-7; tentative D call: TRBD1 (5 bases). Trimming left V 0 bases short and J 0 bases short, with 18 bases between. Germline values: CDR1 KGHSH, CDR2 LQKENI. The CDR3 totals 18 residues. DNA for the CDR3: TGTGCCAGCTCACCACCAGCTGGGCTTGGGGCCTCCTCCTACGAGCAGTACTTC. This sequence encodes CASSPPAGLGASSYEQYF.

The rearrangement uses TRBV5-4 and TRBJ2-1, with D perhaps TRBD2 (7 bases). The V gene lost 5 bases and the J gene lost 3 bases, with 21 bases spanning the gap. The germline CDR1 and CDR2 sequences are SGHNT and YYREEE (reference sequence). There are 17 residues in the CDR3. This CDR3 reads CASRTLGGGNDYNEQFF. The CDR3 nucleotides read TGTGCCAGCAGAACCTTAGGGGGGGGGAACGACTACAATGAGCAGTTCTTC.

This chain connects TRBV7-9 to TRBJ2-3, with 8 bases aligning to TRBD2. This CDR3 has 16 residues. V lost 5 bases to trimming and J lost 1 base; unmatched junction nucleotides: 8. Germline loops: CDR1 SEHNR, CDR2 FQNEAQ (reference sequence). In DNA form, the CDR3 reads TGTGCCAGCAGCGTGGGACTAGGAGGCGGCACAGATACGCAGTATTTT. Its protein is CASSVGLGGGTDTQYF.

This chain uses TRBV27 with TRBJ2-7, with 10 bases fitting TRBD1. Per the germline V gene, CDR1 is MNHEY and CDR2 is SMNVEV (reference sequence). With 5 bases clipped from V and 4 bases from J, the junction kept 5 bases outside the gene matches. CDR3 length: 14 amino acids. Written as DNA, the CDR3 is TGTGCCAGCAGTCCCGGGACAGGGGTTTACGAGCAGTACTTC. This gives the protein CASSPGTGVYEQYF.

The gene calls are TRBV5-1 and TRBJ2-1; 7 bases agree with TRBD1. The CDR3 loop spans 15 amino acids. With V trimmed by 1 base and J by 2 bases, 3 bases remained unmatched. Germline assignment: CDR1 SGHRS and CDR2 YFSETQ. CDR3 region: CASSLRDSTYNEQFF. CDR3 nucleotides: TGCGCCAGCAGCTTGCGGGACAGCACCTACAATGAGCAGTTCTTC.

This chain links TRBV9 with TRBJ1-1, with 7 bases aligning to TRBD1. Germline CDR1 and CDR2: SGDLS and YYNGEE. The V gene end was trimmed by 1 base and the J gene end by 10 bases; junction bases not matched to a gene: 13. This CDR3 comprises 15 residues. The CDR3: CASSVWDSGGDRAFF. CDR3 in DNA: TGTGCCAGCAGCGTATGGGACAGCGGGGGCGATCGAGCTTTCTTT.

Here the CDR3 DNA reads TGTGCCAGTATGTATGTCGGCACAGATACGCAGTATTTT. The encoded protein is CASMYVGTDTQYF. This chain uses TRBV19 with TRBJ2-3; D gene ambiguous. The germline V gene encodes CDR1 LNHDA and CDR2 SQIVND (reference sequence). Trimming shortened V by 7 bases and J by 1 base, and 9 bases separated the two germline ends. The CDR3 spans 13 residues.

The chain has TRBV7-6 and TRBJ1-2; unclear D gene. V lost 1 base and J lost 4, with 10 bases in between. The germline gives CDR1 SGHVS, CDR2 FNYEAQ. The CDR3 length is 14 residues. The CDR3 region is CASSLEAGTYGYTF. CDR3 bases: TGTGCCAGCAGCTTAGAGGCAGGCACCTATGGCTACACCTTC.